Listed below are T cell receptor beta chains from one sample, sequenced in a study of CD8 T cells in Susac syndrome. TCRdb independently ran MiXCR on the immunoSEQ multiplex PCR reads; one entry per CDR3 protein. This table has roughly 150,000 distinct CDR3 sequences, roughly 94% appearing once. Sequences were obtained from CD8+ T cells from PBMCs. The source of these receptors is a human donor with multiple sclerosis. CDR3s include the opening cysteine and the closing phenylalanine or tryptophan. A D gene is named only where the DNA matches it firmly. The size field is filled for only some rows; it gives once, few, many or a size class.

j_call d_call v_call clone_size cdr3_nt cdr3_aa
TRBJ2-5 NA TRBV3-1 once TGTGCCAGCAGCCAAGAGGGATTGTACCAAGAGACCCAGTACTTC CASSQEGLYQETQYF
TRBJ2-7 NA TRBV29-1 NA TGCAGCGTTGACCGGGGACCCGGAAACGAGCAGTACTTC CSVDRGPGNEQYF
TRBJ2-3 NA TRBV5-1 NA TGCGCCAGCAGCTTTCAAGATTCCACAGATACGCAGTATTTT CASSFQDSTDTQYF
TRBJ1-6 NA TRBV7-2 NA TGTGCCAGCAGCTTAGCTGGCCAGGGTCGTTCACCCCTCCACTTT CASSLAGQGRSPLHF
TRBJ2-5 NA TRBV28 NA TGTGCCAGCAGTCCCGGGACACTGGCACAAGAGACCCAGTACTTC CASSPGTLAQETQYF
TRBJ2-1 TRBD1 TRBV10-3 NA TGTGCCATCAGAGACGACAGGGAAGCATCGTGGGTCTTC CAIRDDREASWVF
TRBJ1-2 TRBD1 TRBV10-3 NA TGTGCCATCAGCGGCAGTCCTGGGACAGGAGACTATGGCTACACCTTC CAISGSPGTGDYGYTF
TRBJ2-3 TRBD1 TRBV9 NA TGTGCCAGCTCAAAGGGGGCCCCCACAGATACGCAGTATTTT CASSKGAPTDTQYF
TRBJ1-2 TRBD1 TRBV27 NA TGTGCCAGCAGGGGACAGTCCCTCTCCGGCTACACCTTC CASRGQSLSGYTF
TRBJ2-7 NA TRBV28 NA TGTGCCAGCAGTTCACTAGGCGGGTACGAGCAGTACTTC CASSSLGGYEQYF
TRBJ2-7 NA TRBV13 few TGTGCCAGCAGTTTAGGGCTAGCAGCCTACGAGCAGTACTTC CASSLGLAAYEQYF
TRBJ2-2 TRBD2 TRBV12-3/TRBV12-4 NA TGTGCCAGCAGTTTAATGACTAGCGAAGACACCGGGGAGCTGTTTTTT CASSLMTSEDTGELFF
TRBJ2-3 NA TRBV9 NA TGTGCCAGCAGCGTCAAAGGAGGAGGTAGAGATACGCAGTATTTT CASSVKGGGRDTQYF
TRBJ2-7 NA TRBV6-2/TRBV6-3 NA TGTGCCAGCAGTTACACCCGTGAAACCCGCCCGTACGAGCAGTACTTC CASSYTRETRPYEQYF
TRBJ2-3 TRBD2 TRBV7-2 NA TGTGCCAGCAGCTTAGATTTAGCGGGGCGCACAGATACGCAGTATTTT CASSLDLAGRTDTQYF
TRBJ2-1 NA TRBV20-1 NA TGCAGTGCCAAGAGTAGGGGACGCAGAAACAATGAGCAGTTCTTC CSAKSRGRRNNEQFF
TRBJ1-6 NA TRBV20-1 NA TGCAGTGCTAGAGATACGGGCGTAGCGGGTTTGAATTCACCCCTCCACTTT CSARDTGVAGLNSPLHF
TRBJ1-1 NA TRBV27 NA TGTTCCAGCATTGGGCGAGAGGCTTTCTTT CSSIGREAFF
TRBJ1-6 TRBD1 TRBV9 NA TGTGCCAGCAGCGGGACAGGAGGGTATAATTCACCCCTCCACTTT CASSGTGGYNSPLHF
TRBJ2-1 NA TRBV12-3/TRBV12-4 NA TGTGCCAGCAGGTCGGGGGACAGACCTGACAATGAGCAGTTCTTC CASRSGDRPDNEQFF
TRBJ2-1 TRBD1 TRBV20-1 NA TGCGGACTTCAACAGGGGGCTAATGAGCAGTTCTTC CGLQQGANEQFF
TRBJ2-7 NA TRBV9 NA TGTGCCAGCAGCCCGACATCATCCTACGAGCAGTACTTC CASSPTSSYEQYF
TRBJ2-7 TRBD2 TRBV27 NA TGTGCCAGCAGCGCTAGCGGGGGAGACTACGAGCAGTACTTC CASSASGGDYEQYF
TRBJ2-5 NA TRBV18 NA TGTGCCAGCTTCGTACCGGGACTCCTCCAAGAGACCCAGTACTTC CASFVPGLLQETQYF
TRBJ2-7 TRBD1 TRBV7-9 NA TGTGCCAGCAGCTTAGATCTAACAGGGGATCTGCAGTACTTC CASSLDLTGDLQYF
TRBJ2-6 NA TRBV6-5 NA TGTGCCAGCAGTTACACCTCTGGGGCCAACGTCCTGACTTTC CASSYTSGANVLTF
TRBJ2-1 TRBD2 TRBV27 NA TGTGCCAGCAGAGGAGGACTAGCGGACCACAATGAGCAGTTCTTC CASRGGLADHNEQFF
TRBJ2-5 NA TRBV20-1 NA TGCAGTGCTAGAGATCTGGGTGGTGCCGTACAAGAGACCCAGTACTTC CSARDLGGAVQETQYF
TRBJ2-3 TRBD1 TRBV9 NA TGTGCCAGCAGCGCCTCCGGGACAGGGGATGATACGCAGTATTTT CASSASGTGDDTQYF
TRBJ1-4 NA TRBV13 NA TGTGCCAGCAGCTTAAGGACACCTAATGAAAAACTGTTTTTT CASSLRTPNEKLFF
TRBJ2-7 NA TRBV27 NA TGTGCCAGCAGTTTAGGGGAACCCTTCGAGCAGTACTTC CASSLGEPFEQYF
TRBJ2-7 NA TRBV4-1 NA TGCGCCAGCAGCCAAGAAAGGTCAGGGGCCTACGAGCAGTACTTC CASSQERSGAYEQYF
TRBJ2-7 NA TRBV7-8 NA TGTGCCAGCAGCTTATCAGGGGATTACTACGAGCAGTACTTC CASSLSGDYYEQYF
TRBJ2-5 NA TRBV5-1 NA TGCGCCAGCAGCTTTCGGCCTAGCGAGAACCAAGAGACCCAGTACTTC CASSFRPSENQETQYF
TRBJ2-3 NA TRBV7-9 NA TGTGCCAGCAGCCTACCACAGGGAGCCGCGGCAGATACGCAGTATTTT CASSLPQGAAADTQYF
TRBJ1-1 NA TRBV30 NA TGTGCCTGGAGGGATACAGGGTACACTGAAGCTTTCTTT CAWRDTGYTEAFF
TRBJ2-7 TRBD1 TRBV6-6 NA TGTGCCAGCAGTTACTCTGCAGGGGGCTACGAGCAGTACTTC CASSYSAGGYEQYF
TRBJ2-5 NA TRBV7-2 NA TGTGCCAGCAGCCCAACTATGGAGACCCAGTACTTC CASSPTMETQYF
TRBJ1-1 TRBD1 TRBV28 NA TGTGCCAGCAGCCTACAGGGGGCGGCTACTGAAGCTTTCTTT CASSLQGAATEAFF
TRBJ1-2 NA TRBV12-3/TRBV12-4 NA TGTGCCAGCAAGTCAACATACGATGAAGTTGGCTACACCTTC CASKSTYDEVGYTF
TRBJ1-2 NA TRBV7-9 NA TGTGCCAGCAGCTTAGAGCCGACGAACTATGGCTACACCTTC CASSLEPTNYGYTF
TRBJ2-7 TRBD2 TRBV27 NA TGTGCCAGCAGTACAGCGGGAAGGGCCTACGAGCAGTACTTC CASSTAGRAYEQYF
TRBJ1-5 TRBD1 TRBV7-8 NA TGTGCCAGCAGCCAAAACAGGGGTAGCAATCAGCCCCAGCATTTT CASSQNRGSNQPQHF
TRBJ1-2 NA TRBV7-9 NA TGTGCCAGCAGCTTAGGACCGGCTGGCTACACCTTC CASSLGPAGYTF
TRBJ2-6 TRBD1 TRBV7-2 NA TGTGCCAGCTTAGACAGGGACCAAACTGGGGCCAACGTCCTGACTTTC CASLDRDQTGANVLTF
TRBJ1-1 NA TRBV15 NA TGTGCCACCAGCAGAGAAGAAGGGGACACTGAAGCTTTCTTT CATSREEGDTEAFF
TRBJ2-3 TRBD2 TRBV6-4 NA TGTGCCAGCAGTGGCGGGGGGGCCACAGATACGCAGTATTTT CASSGGGATDTQYF
TRBJ1-5 NA TRBV30 once TGTGCCTGGACTTCGGGGAGCAATCAGCCCCAGCATTTT CAWTSGSNQPQHF
TRBJ1-2 NA TRBV20-1 NA TGCAGTGCTAGAACGGAGAGGGGGGCTTATGGCTACACCTTC CSARTERGAYGYTF
TRBJ2-4 NA TRBV7-3 few TGTGCCAGCAGCTCCGGGACCAAAAACATTCAGTACTTC CASSSGTKNIQYF
TRBJ2-3 NA TRBV23-1 NA TGCGCCAGCAGTCAACGGCAGGACCGCACAGATACGCAGTATTTT CASSQRQDRTDTQYF
TRBJ2-7 NA TRBV15 NA TGTGCCACCAGCGCTGGCAGAGCGTCCTACGAGCAGTACTTC CATSAGRASYEQYF
TRBJ2-5 TRBD2 TRBV20-1 NA TGCAGTGCTAGAGTGGGAGGGAGAAGGGAGACCCAGTACTTC CSARVGGRRETQYF
TRBJ2-2 NA TRBV5-6 NA TGTGCCAGCAGCTTGGTTTCGGCCGGGGAGCTGTTTTTT CASSLVSAGELFF
TRBJ2-3 TRBD1 TRBV13 NA TGTGCCAGCAGCGTACGCCGGGACAGCAGCACAGATACGCAGTATTTT CASSVRRDSSTDTQYF
TRBJ1-2 TRBD1 TRBV28 NA TGTGCCAGCAGCCCAAGGGACAGCTTCTTCTATGGCTACACCTTC CASSPRDSFFYGYTF
TRBJ1-1 TRBD1 TRBV5-6 NA TGTGCCAGCAGCACAGGGGATTGGACTGAAGCTTTCTTT CASSTGDWTEAFF